This TCR beta chain was observed in a study of blood T cell repertoires in COVID-19 (dated by TCRdb to between 2020 and 2021). With regard to the full study: Samples covering the acute and convalescent phases of COVID-19 were provided by collaborators in the United States, Italy and Spain. The material from the prospective study consisted of cDNA or gDNA derived from T cells, B-cell-depleted T cells, or PBMCs. The repertoires were made available in a free public database intended to serve as a resource for research on the immune response to SARS-CoV-2. Samples came from the ongoing ImmuneRACE study (first 160 participants) plus 1,254 subjects from 6 global collaborators. Deeply sampled blood TCRbeta repertoires from subjects exposed to, actively infected with, or recovered from COVID-19 were included in the dataset. A de-identified subject ID, COVID-19 status, age in years and sex were almost always included in the sample metadata. Where available, HLA class I and class II types were obtained from metadata supplied by the sample provider rather than from assay-based typing.

Enrolling through a virtual design, the prospective study's participants ranged in age from roughly 18 to 90 years and lived across around 25 United States geographic areas. To assign participants to cohorts, the prospective study relied on clinical history that participants themselves reported in a screening survey and a study questionnaire. Recovered participants in ImmuneRACE Cohort 3 were defined as having two consecutive negative NP/OP PCR tests, clearance from a healthcare professional, or resolution of symptoms. Mobile phlebotomists in the prospective study collected whole blood, serum and a nasopharyngeal or oropharyngeal swab from every participant. Prospective study participants could optionally give additional blood draws and questionnaires over a 2-month period. Before DNA extraction, blood samples from the prospective study were shipped at room temperature or frozen. Between the V and J ends, shortened by 4 bases and 0 bases respectively, the junction contains 10 bases. Taken from cysteine to phenylalanine, the CDR3 has 14 residues. Only the CDR3 DNA is retained, 42 bases long and in frame from the first base.

This clone was counted a single time. It lacks a known antigen. No much larger clonotype is one base removed from it; base qualities were not supplied. The immunoSEQ Assay, a bias-controlled multiplex PCR, was used to amplify TCRbeta CDR3 regions from genomic DNA. The authors' analysis ran thus. Nucleated cell counts per sample were estimated from amplification of reference gene primers within the assay. To quantify the absolute abundance of each unique TCRbeta CDR3 rearrangement, sequence reads were collapsed and filtered. For each sample, productive Simpson clonality was calculated as the square root of Simpson's diversity index across productive rearrangements. TCRdb stores this immuneACCESS table with in-frame sequences only. Part of the clones is absent; in the studies checked, under half of the shortfall reflects unresolved V genes, and no reason is known for the rest. V and J calls and clone size are copied from that table; D and trimming were computed from the DNA. Counted in this sample were approximately 150,000 clones; more than 70% of them appeared once. The ten largest clones take up roughly 18% of the sample.

General findings and caveats noted by the study authors: The quantity of clinical and demographic metadata differed by source and by participant and was supplied without curation.

The origin of this receptor is a man between 60 and 75 years old who had recovered from COVID-19. Sample: PBMCs or T cells enriched from blood (not recorded which). The chain links TRBV5-3 with TRBJ1-2; the D gene is possibly TRBD1, with 5 bases matching. TRBV5-3 is marked as an open reading frame, function uncertain. Here is the DNA: TGTGCCAGAAGCCTACCAGGGTCTAACTATGGCTACACCTTC. This translates into CARSLPGSNYGYTF.